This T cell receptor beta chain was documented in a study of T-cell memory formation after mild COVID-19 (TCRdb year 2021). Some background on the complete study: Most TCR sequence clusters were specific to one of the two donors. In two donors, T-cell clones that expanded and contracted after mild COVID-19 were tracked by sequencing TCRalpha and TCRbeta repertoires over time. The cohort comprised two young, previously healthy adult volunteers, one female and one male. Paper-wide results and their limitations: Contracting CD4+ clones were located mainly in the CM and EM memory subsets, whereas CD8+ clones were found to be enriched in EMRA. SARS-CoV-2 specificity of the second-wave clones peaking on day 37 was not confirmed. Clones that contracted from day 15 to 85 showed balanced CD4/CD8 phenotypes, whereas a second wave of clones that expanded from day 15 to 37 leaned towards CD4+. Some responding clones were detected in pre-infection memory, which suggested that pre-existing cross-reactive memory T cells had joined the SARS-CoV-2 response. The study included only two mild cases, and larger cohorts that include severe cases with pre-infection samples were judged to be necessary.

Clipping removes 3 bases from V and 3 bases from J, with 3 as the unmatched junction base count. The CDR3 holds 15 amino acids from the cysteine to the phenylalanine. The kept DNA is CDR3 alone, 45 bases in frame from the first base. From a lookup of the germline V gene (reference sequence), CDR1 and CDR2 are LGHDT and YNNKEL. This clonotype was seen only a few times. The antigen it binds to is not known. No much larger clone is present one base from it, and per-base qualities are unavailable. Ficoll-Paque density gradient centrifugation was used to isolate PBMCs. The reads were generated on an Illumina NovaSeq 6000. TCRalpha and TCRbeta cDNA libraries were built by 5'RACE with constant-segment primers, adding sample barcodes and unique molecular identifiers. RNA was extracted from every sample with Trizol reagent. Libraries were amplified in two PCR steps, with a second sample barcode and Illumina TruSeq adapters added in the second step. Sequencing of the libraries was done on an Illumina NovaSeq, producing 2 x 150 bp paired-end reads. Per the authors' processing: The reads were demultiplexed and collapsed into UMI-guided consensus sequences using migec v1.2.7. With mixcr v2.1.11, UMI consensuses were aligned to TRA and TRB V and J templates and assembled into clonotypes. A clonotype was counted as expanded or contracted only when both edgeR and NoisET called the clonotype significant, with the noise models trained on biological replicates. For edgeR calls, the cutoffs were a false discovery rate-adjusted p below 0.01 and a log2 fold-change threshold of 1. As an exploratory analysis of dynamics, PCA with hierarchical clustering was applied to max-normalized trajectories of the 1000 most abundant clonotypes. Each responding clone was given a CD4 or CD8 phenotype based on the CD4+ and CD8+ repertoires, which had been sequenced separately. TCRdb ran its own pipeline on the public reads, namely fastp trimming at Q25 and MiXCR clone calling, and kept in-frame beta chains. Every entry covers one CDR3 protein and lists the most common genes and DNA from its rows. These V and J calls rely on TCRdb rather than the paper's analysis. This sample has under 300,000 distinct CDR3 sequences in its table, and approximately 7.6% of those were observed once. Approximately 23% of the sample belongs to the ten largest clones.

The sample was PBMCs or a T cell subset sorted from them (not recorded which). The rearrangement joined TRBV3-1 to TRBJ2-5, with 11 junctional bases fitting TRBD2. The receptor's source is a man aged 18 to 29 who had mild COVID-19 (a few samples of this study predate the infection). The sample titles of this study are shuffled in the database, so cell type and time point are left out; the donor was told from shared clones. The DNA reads TGTGCCAGCAGCCAGTTAGCGGGGGGGAAAGAGACCCAGTACTTC. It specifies CASSQLAGGKETQYF.